This TCR beta chain was sequenced during a study of T cells after yellow fever vaccination. Findings of the study overall: Just a small share of clonotypes turned up in the CD4 compartment as well as the CD8 compartment. The booster response re-showed most primary clones: approximately 95% CD4, approximately 85% CD8.

Comment on this clonotype: Its antigen remains unidentified.

Each CDR3 protein gets one entry after TCRdb re-called the 5' RACE reads with MiXCR. In the table there are 400,000 or so distinct CDR3 sequences, approximately 6% of which are singletons. Trimming cost V 3 bases and J 8 bases, with 14 bases left between them. Germline CDR1 and CDR2: SGHRS and YFSETQ. The CDR3 spans 14 residues. The starting material was PBMCs, obtained 5 days after the yellow fever booster vaccination. This TCR came from a young man who received the YFV17D yellow fever vaccine. The rearrangement joins TRBV5-1 to TRBJ1-4; D is ambiguous. The CDR3 region has the DNA TGCGCCAGCAGCTCGGAGGGTGCAACGGAAAAACTGTTTTTT. This translates into CASSSEGATEKLFF.